Here is one T cell receptor beta chain with its context. Its antigen is not identified. This entry belongs to a study of blood T cells in healthy people across ages. The germline gives CDR1 SQVTM, CDR2 ANQGSEA. The CDR3 sequence is 14 residues long. Trimming took 4 bases from V and 11 from J; bases not matched to a gene: 15. Alongside a J-beta primer mix, a sample-barcoded 5' primer served in a second PCR lasting about 7 to 12 cycles. TCRdb itself ran the 5' RACE reads through MiXCR, one entry per CDR3 protein. The sample consists of approximately 850,000 distinct CDR3 sequences, 58% of them appearing once. General observations from the study: Naive CD4+ cell counts and diversity both ran higher in long-lived than in aged donors.

This TCR derives from a man younger than 45 in good health. The sequenced material came from blood. The rearrangement links TRBV29-1 to TRBJ2-5; 8 nucleotides agree with TRBD2. Written as DNA, the CDR3 is TGCAGCGTTGGAGCGGGCAGCGGGGGAGATGCGCAGTACTTC. Residues: CSVGAGSGGDAQYF. Supplemented by reference TRBV29-1 and TRBJ2-5, the full variable domain reads SAVISQKPSRDICQRGTSLTIQCQVDSQVTMMFWYRQQPGQSLTLIATANQGSEATYESGFVIDKFPISRPNLTFSTLTVSNMSPEDSSIYLCSVGAGSGGDAQYFGPGTRLLVL.